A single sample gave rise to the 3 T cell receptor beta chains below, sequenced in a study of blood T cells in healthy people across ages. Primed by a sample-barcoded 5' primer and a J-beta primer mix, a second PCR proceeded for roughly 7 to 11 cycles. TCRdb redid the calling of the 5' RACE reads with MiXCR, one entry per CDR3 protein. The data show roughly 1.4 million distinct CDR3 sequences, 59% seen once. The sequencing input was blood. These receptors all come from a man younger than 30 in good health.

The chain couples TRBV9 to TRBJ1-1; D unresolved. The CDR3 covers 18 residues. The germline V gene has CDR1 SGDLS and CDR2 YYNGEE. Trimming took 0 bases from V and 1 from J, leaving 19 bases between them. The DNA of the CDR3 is TGTGCCAGCAGCGTAGCTACGGGTGTTAGCCGACAGAACACTGAAGCTTTCTTT. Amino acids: CASSVATGVSRQNTEAFF.

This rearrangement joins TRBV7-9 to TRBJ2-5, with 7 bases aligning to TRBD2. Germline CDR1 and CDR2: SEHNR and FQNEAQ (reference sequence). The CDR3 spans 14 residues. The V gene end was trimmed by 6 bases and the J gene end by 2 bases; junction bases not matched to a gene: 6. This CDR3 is CASRSTSTQETQYF. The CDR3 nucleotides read TGTGCCAGCAGGTCGACTAGCACGCAAGAGACCCAGTACTTC.

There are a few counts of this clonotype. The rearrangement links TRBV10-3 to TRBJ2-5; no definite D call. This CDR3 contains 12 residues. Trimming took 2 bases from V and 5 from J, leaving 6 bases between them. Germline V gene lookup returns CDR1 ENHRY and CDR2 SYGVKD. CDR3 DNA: TGTGCCATCAGTGAGAACGGTGAGACCCAGTACTTC. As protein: CAISENGETQYF.